The 9 T cell receptor beta chains below all came from one sample that was sequenced in a study of cytomegalovirus exposure and HLA in healthy donors. Primers: 60 Vbeta forward and 13 Jbeta reverse. The table came from immunoSEQ multiplex PCR; TCRdb's copy has only in-frame clones and leaves some out. The sample yields roughly 180,000 clones, around four fifths seen once. The sequencing input was PBMCs. Receptors were obtained from a man in his thirties or forties in good health and CMV-seronegative.

CDR3 nucleotides: TGTGCCAGCAGCTTAGATAGGGGTTATGGAAACACCATATATTTT. It specifies CASSLDRGYGNTIYF. The J gene is TRBJ1-3, the V gene TRBV7-2, with TRBD1 as a possible D gene (5 bases). CDR3 length: 15 amino acids. Trimming cost V 1 base and J 3 bases, with 10 bases left between them. From germline, CDR1 is SGHTA and CDR2 FQGNSA.

A few counts support this clone. The gene calls are TRBV19 and TRBJ2-5, with a possible D match to TRBD1 (6 bases). Germline V gene data show CDR1 as LNHDA and CDR2 as SQIVND (reference sequence). The CDR3 runs 14 residues. The germline V and J ends were trimmed by 6 bases and 4 bases, with 15 bases remaining between them. This chain's CDR3 is CASSATGWGETQYF. The CDR3 DNA reads as TGTGCCAGTAGCGCAACAGGGTGGGGAGAGACCCAGTACTTC.

This rearrangement joins TRBV4-1 to TRBJ2-3, with D tentatively TRBD2 (6 bases). Per the germline V gene, CDR1 is MGHRA and CDR2 is YSYEKL. The CDR3 runs to 17 residues. Trimming shortened V by 4 bases and J by 2 bases, and 19 bases separated the two germline ends. The CDR3 DNA follows: TGCGCCAGCAGCCCGGGGTTGGGGGGAGGCCTCACAGATACGCAGTATTTT. Protein: CASSPGLGGGLTDTQYF.

The chain carries TRBV11-1 and TRBJ2-2; TRBD2 agrees at 8 bases. The V segment lost 6 bases and the J segment 2 bases; nucleotides outside the gene matches: 5. The CDR3 is made up of 15 amino acids. Looked up from germline, CDR1 is SGHAT and CDR2 is FQDESV (reference sequence). Here the CDR3 reads CASSFSGINTGELFF. CDR3 DNA sequence: TGTGCCAGCAGTTTTAGCGGGATTAACACCGGGGAGCTGTTTTTT. Together with reference TRBV11-1 and TRBJ2-2, the CDR3 gives the full variable domain: EAEVAQSPRYKITEKSQAVAFWCDPISGHATLYWYRQILGQGPELLVQFQDESVVDDSQLPKDRFSAERLKGVDSTLKIQPAELGDSAMYLCASSFSGINTGELFFGEGSRLTVL.

The J gene is TRBJ2-7, the V gene TRBV15; weak D call: TRBD2 (6 bases). The CDR3 spans 16 residues. Germline V gene lookup returns CDR1 LNHNV and CDR2 YYDKDF (reference sequence). Trimming left V 5 bases short and J 0 bases short, with 17 bases between. CDR3 nucleotides: TGTGCCACCAGCGGACCGAGGGGACTGAGCTCCTACGAGCAGTACTTC. The encoded protein is CATSGPRGLSSYEQYF.

V usage is TRBV7-9 and J usage is TRBJ1-2; 9 bases are shared with TRBD1. V lost 3 bases to trimming and J lost 7 bases; unmatched junction nucleotides: 3. The CDR3 has 13 residues. CDR1 is SEHNR, CDR2 FQNEAQ, per germline (reference sequence). DNA for the CDR3: TGTGCCAGCAGCTTGGACAGGGGAGGTGGCTACACCTTC. Its protein is CASSLDRGGGYTF.

The chain joins TRBV5-1 to TRBJ2-7, with D tentatively TRBD2 (5 bases). Germline V gene sequence: CDR1 SGHRS, CDR2 YFSETQ. The CDR3 consists of 14 residues. Trimming removed 2 bases from V and 4 bases from J, with 13 bases in between. Here the CDR3 DNA reads TGCGCCAGCAGCTTATCACCACTAGGGTACGAGCAGTACTTC. Translating it yields CASSLSPLGYEQYF. The variable domain in full, with the rest retrieved from reference TRBV5-1 and TRBJ2-7, is KAGVTQTPRYLIKTRGQQVTLSCSPISGHRSVSWYQQTPGQGLQFLFEYFSETQRNKGNFPGRFSGRQFSNSRSEMNVSTLELGDSALYLCASSLSPLGYEQYFGPGTRLTVT.

V usage is TRBV30 and J usage is TRBJ1-1; 8 nucleotides match TRBD1. Germline V lookup: CDR1 GTSNPN, CDR2 SVGIG (reference sequence). Trimming at V came to 2 bases and at J to 1 base, leaving 6 bases not matched to a gene. This CDR3 region has 15 residues. CDR3 sequence: CAWSPIGQGNTEAFF. CDR3 bases: TGTGCCTGGAGTCCCATCGGACAGGGGAACACTGAAGCTTTCTTT.

The chain employs TRBV30 and TRBJ2-5; TRBD2 matches 8 bases. Germline CDR1 reads GTSNPN; CDR2 reads SVGIG (reference sequence). The CDR3 has 13 amino acids. With 3 bases clipped from V and 5 bases from J, the junction kept 5 bases outside the gene matches. The CDR3 coding sequence is TGTGCCTGGAGCAGCGGGAGTCTGGAGACCCAGTACTTC. As protein: CAWSSGSLETQYF. The full variable domain, rest sourced from reference TRBV30 and TRBJ2-5, is SQTIHQWPATLVQPVGSPLSLECTVEGTSNPNLYWYRQAAGRGLQLLFYSVGIGQISSEVPQNLSASRPQDRQFILSSKKLLLSDSGFYLCAWSSGSLETQYFGPGTRLLVL.